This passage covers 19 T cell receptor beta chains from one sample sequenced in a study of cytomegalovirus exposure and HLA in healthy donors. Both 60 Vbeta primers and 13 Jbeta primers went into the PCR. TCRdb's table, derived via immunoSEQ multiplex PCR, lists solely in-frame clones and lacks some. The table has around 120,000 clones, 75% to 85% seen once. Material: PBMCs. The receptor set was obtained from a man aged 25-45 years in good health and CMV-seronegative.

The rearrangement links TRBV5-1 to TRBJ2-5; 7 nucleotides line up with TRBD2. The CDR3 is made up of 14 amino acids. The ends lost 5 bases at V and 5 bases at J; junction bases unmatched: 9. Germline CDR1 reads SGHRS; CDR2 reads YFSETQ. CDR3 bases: TGCGCCAGCAGTTACGGGACTATCGGGGAGACCCAGTACTTC. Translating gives CASSYGTIGETQYF.

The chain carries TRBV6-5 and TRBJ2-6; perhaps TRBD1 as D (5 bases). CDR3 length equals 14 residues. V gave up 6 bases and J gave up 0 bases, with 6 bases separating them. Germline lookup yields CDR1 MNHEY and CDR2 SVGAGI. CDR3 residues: CASRDNSGANVLTF. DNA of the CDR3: TGTGCCAGCAGGGACAACTCTGGGGCCAACGTCCTGACTTTC.

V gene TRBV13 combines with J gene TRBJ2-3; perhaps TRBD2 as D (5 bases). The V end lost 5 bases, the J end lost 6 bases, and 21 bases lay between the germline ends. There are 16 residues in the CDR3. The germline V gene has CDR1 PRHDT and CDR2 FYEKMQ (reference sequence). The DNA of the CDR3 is TGTGCCAGCAGCCCCGCACCCCCGGGGATTCGGGATACGCAGTATTTT. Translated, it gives CASSPAPPGIRDTQYF.

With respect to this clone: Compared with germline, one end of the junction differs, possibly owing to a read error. This chain's CDR3 is CASSPGLLFNIGELFF. Here the CDR3 DNA reads TGTGCCAGCAGCCCGGGACTCCTATTTAACATCGGGGAGCTGTTTTTT. The rearrangement joins TRBV5-6 to TRBJ2-2; D is perhaps TRBD2 (6 bases). Germline assignment: CDR1 SGHDT and CDR2 YYEEEE. There are 16 residues in the CDR3.

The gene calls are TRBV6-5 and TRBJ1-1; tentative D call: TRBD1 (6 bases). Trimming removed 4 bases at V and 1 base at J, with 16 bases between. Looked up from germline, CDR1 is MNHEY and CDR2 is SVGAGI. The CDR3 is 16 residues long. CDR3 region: CASSFQAGTRNTEAFF. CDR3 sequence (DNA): TGTGCCAGCAGTTTCCAAGCCGGGACACGGAACACTGAAGCTTTCTTT.

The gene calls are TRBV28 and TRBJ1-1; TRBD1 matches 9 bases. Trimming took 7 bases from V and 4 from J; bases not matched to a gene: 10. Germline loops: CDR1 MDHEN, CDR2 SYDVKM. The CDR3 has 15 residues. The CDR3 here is CASTEQGARGTEAFF. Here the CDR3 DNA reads TGTGCCAGCACCGAACAGGGGGCTCGGGGCACTGAAGCTTTCTTT.

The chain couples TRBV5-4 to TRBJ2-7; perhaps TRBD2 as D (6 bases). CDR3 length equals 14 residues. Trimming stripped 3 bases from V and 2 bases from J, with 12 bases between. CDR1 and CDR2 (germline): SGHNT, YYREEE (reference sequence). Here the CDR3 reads CASSSGLSTYEQYF. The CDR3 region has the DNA TGTGCCAGCAGCTCGGGACTTTCTACCTACGAGCAGTACTTC.

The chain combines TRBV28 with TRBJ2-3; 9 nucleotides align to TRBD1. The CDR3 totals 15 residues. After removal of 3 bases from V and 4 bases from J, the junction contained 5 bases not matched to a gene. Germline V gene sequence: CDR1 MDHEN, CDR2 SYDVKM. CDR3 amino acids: CASSLGGQGSDTQYF. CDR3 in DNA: TGTGCCAGCAGTTTGGGGGGACAGGGCTCAGATACGCAGTATTTT.

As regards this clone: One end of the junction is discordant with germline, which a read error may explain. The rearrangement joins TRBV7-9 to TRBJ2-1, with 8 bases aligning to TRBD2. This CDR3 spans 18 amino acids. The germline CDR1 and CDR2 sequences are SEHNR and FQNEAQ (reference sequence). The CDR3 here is CSSRPRAGGVGTHNEQFF. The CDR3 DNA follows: TGTTCCAGCAGACCCCGCGCGGGAGGAGTGGGAACACACAATGAGCAGTTCTTC.

The CDR3 here is CASSPIQGTDFQQYF. The DNA of the CDR3 is TGCGCCAGCAGCCCTATACAGGGAACGGATTTCCAGCAGTACTTC. This sequence joins TRBV4-1 and TRBJ2-7, with D maybe TRBD1 (6 bases). Germline V gene data show CDR1 as MGHRA and CDR2 as YSYEKL. The germline V and J ends were trimmed by 4 bases and 8 bases, with 21 bases remaining between them. The CDR3 sequence is 15 residues long.

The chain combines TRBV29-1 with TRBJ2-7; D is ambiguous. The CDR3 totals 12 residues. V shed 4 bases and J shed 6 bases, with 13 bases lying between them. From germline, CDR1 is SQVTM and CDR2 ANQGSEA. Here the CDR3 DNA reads TGCAGCGTTGTTACGACTCCGGCCGAGCAGTACTTC. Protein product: CSVVTTPAEQYF.

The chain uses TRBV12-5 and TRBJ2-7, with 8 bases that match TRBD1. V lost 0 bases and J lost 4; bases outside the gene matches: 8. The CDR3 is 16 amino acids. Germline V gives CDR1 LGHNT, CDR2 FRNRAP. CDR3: CASGLVLGTGEYEQYF. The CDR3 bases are TGTGCTAGTGGTTTGGTCCTCGGGACAGGAGAATACGAGCAGTACTTC.

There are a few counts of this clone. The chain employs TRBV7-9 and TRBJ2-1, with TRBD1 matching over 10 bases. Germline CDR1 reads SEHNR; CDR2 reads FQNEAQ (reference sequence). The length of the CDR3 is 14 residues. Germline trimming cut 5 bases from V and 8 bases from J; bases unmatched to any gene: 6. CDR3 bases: TGTGCCAGCAGCACTGGACAGGGGGGCTATGAGCAGTTCTTC. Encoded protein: CASSTGQGGYEQFF.

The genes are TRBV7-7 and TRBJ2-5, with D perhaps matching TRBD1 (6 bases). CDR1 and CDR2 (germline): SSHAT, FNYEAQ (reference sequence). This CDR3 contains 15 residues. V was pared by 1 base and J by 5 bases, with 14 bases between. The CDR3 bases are TGTGCCAGCAGCTTAGTTGGGGGCCGAGAGGAGACCCAGTACTTC. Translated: CASSLVGGREETQYF.

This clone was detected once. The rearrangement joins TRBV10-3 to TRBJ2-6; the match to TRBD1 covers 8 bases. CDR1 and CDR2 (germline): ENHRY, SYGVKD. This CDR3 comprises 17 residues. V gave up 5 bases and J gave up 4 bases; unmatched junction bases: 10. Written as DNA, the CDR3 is TGTGCCATCAGTCCTGGGACAGGTATCGACGGGGCCAACGTCCTGACTTTC. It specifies CAISPGTGIDGANVLTF.

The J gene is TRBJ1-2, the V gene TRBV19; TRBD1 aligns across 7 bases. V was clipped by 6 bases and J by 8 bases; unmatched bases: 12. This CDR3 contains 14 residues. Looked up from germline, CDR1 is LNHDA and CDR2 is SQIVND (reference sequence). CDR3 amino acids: CASRSTGDFEGYTF. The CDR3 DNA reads TGTGCCAGTAGATCAACAGGGGACTTCGAAGGCTACACCTTC.

CDR3 DNA: TGTGCCAGCACGCTGGGGCAGAACACTGAAGCTTTCTTT. Translating it yields CASTLGQNTEAFF. The V call is TRBV2, the J call TRBJ1-1; the D gene is possibly TRBD1 (5 bases). CDR3 size: 13 residues. Trimming left V 7 bases short and J 1 base short, with 10 bases between. Germline V gene lookup returns CDR1 SNHLY and CDR2 FYNNEI.

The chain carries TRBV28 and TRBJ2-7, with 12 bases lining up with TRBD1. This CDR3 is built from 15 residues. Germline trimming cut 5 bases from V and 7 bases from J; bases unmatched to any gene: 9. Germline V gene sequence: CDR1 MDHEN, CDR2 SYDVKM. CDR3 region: CASSQPGQGAWEQYF. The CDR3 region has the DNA TGTGCCAGCAGTCAGCCGGGACAGGGGGCCTGGGAGCAGTACTTC.

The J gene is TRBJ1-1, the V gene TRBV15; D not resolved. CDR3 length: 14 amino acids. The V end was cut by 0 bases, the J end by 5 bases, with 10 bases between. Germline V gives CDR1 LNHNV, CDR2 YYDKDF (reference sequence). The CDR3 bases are TGTGCCACCAGCAGAGATCAGGAGGGAACTGAAGCTTTCTTT. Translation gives CATSRDQEGTEAFF.